The entry below gives a single T cell receptor (beta chain) sequence along with its context. This CDR3 has 11 amino acids. The V segment lost 4 bases and the J segment 8 bases; nucleotides outside the gene matches: 0. Germline-derived CDR1 and CDR2 are LGHDT and YNNKEL (reference sequence). The data were taken from a study of blood T cells in healthy people across ages. With a J-beta primer mix and a sample-barcoded 5' primer, a second PCR ran about 7 to 12 cycles. TCRdb ran MiXCR on the 5' RACE reads and lists one entry per CDR3 protein. Of hundreds of thousands of distinct CDR3 sequences detected, over 45% appear once; the ten largest clones hold 25% to 35%.

The chain combines TRBV3-1 with TRBJ1-1, with 8 positions matching TRBD1. This TCR was sampled from an older woman in good health. The sequenced sample was blood. The CDR3 nucleotides read TGTGCCAGCAGCCGGGACAGGGAAGCTTTCTTT. Translating gives CASSRDREAFF.